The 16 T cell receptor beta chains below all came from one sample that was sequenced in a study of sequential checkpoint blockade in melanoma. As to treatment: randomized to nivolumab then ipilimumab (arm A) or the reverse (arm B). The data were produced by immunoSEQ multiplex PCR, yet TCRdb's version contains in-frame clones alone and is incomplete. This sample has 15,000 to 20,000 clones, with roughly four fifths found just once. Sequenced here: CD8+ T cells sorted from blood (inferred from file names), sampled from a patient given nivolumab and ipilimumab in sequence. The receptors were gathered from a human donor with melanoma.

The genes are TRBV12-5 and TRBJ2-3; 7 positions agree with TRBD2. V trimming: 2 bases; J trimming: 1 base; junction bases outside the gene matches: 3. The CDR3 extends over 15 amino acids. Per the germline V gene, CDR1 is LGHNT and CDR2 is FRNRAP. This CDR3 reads CASGLLSGGTDTQYF. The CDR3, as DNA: TGTGCTAGTGGTTTGTTAAGCGGGGGCACAGATACGCAGTATTTT. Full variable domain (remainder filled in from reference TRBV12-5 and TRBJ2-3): DARVTQTPRHKVTEMGQEVTMRCQPILGHNTVFWYRQTMMQGLELLAYFRNRAPLDDSGMPKDRFSAEMPDATLATLKIQPSEPRDSAVYFCASGLLSGGTDTQYFGPGTRLTVL.

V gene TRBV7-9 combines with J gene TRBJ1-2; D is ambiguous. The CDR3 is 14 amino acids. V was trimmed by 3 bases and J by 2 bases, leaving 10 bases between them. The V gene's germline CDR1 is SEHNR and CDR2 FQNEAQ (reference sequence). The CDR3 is CASSFSTVNYGYTF. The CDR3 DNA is TGTGCCAGCAGCTTTTCTACGGTCAACTATGGCTACACCTTC.

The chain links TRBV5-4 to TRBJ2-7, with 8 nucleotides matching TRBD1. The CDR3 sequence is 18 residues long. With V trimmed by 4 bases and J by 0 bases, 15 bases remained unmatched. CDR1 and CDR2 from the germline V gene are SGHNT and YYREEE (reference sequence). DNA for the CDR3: TGTGCCAGCAGCCAATTGATCGGACAGGGTCTCTACTCCTACGAGCAGTACTTC. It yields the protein CASSQLIGQGLYSYEQYF.

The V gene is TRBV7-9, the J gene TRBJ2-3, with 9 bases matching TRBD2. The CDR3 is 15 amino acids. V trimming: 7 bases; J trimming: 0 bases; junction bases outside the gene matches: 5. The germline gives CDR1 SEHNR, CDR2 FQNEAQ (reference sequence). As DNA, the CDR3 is TGTGCCAGCATGCGGGGGGGACGCAGCACAGATACGCAGTATTTT. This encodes CASMRGGRSTDTQYF.

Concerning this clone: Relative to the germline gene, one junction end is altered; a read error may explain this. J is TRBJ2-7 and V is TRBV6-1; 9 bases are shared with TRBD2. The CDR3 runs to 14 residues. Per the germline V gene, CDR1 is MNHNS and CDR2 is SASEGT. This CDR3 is CATHPSGNSYEQCF. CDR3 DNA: TGTGCCACCCACCCTAGCGGGAACTCCTACGAGCAGTGCTTC.

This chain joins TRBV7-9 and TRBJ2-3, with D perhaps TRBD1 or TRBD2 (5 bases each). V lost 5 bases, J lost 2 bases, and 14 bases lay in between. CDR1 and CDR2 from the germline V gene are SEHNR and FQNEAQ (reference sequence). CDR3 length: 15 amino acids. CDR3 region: CASSLEGRNTDTQYF. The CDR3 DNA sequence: TGTGCCAGCAGCCTAGAGGGGCGGAACACAGATACGCAGTATTTT.

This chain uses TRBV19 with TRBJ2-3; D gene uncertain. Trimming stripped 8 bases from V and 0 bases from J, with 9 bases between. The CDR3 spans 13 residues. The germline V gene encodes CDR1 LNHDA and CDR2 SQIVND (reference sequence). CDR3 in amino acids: CASSVSSTDTQYF. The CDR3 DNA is TGTGCCAGTTCTGTCTCGAGCACAGATACGCAGTATTTT.

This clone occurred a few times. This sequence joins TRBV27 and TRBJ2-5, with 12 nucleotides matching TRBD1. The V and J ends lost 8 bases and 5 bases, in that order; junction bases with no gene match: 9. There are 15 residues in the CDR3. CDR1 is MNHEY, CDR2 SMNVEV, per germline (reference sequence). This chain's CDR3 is CASRDRGRRLETQYF. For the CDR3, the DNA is TGTGCCAGCCGGGACAGGGGGCGCCGTTTGGAGACCCAGTACTTC.

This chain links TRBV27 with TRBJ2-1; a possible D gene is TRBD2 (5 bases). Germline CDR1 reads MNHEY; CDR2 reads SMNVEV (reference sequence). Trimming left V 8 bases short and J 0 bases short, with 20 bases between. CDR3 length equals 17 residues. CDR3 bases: TGTGCCAGCGAGAAGACAAGCCGGGGATACTCCTACAATGAGCAGTTCTTC. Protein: CASEKTSRGYSYNEQFF.

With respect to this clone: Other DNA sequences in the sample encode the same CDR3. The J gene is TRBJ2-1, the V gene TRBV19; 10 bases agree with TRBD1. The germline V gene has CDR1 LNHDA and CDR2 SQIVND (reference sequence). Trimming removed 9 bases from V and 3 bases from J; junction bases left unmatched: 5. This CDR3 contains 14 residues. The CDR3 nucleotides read TGTGCCAGCCGGGGACAGGGGTTCTACAATGAGCAGTTCTTC. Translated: CASRGQGFYNEQFF.

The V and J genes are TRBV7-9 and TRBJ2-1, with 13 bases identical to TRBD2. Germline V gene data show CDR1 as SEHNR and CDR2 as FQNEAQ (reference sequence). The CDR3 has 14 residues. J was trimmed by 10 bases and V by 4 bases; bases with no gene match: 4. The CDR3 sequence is CASSYGTSGTEQFF. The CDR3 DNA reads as TGTGCCAGCAGCTACGGGACTAGCGGGACGGAGCAGTTCTTC. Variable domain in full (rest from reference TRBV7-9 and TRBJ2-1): DTGVSQNPRHKITKRGQNVTFRCDPISEHNRLYWYRQTLGQGPEFLTYFQNEAQLEKSRLLSDRFSAERPKGSFSTLEIQRTEQGDSAMYLCASSYGTSGTEQFFGPGTRLTVL.

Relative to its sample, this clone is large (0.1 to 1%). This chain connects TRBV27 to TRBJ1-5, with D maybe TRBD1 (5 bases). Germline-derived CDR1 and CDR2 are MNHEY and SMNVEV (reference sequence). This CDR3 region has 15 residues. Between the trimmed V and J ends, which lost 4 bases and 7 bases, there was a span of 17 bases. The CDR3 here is CASSSSGGMIQPQHF. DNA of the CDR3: TGTGCCAGCAGTTCGTCCGGGGGAATGATCCAGCCCCAGCATTTT.

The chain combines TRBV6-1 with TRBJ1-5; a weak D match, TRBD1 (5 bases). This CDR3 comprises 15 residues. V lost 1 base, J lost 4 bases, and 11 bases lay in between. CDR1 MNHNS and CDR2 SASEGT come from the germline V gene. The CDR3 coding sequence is TGTGCCAGCAGTGAAGGCAGGGCGGAAAATCAGCCCCAGCATTTT. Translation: CASSEGRAENQPQHF.

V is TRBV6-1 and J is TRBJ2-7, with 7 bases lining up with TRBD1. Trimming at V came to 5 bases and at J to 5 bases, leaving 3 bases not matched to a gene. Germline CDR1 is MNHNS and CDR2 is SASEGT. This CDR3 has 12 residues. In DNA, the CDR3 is TGTGCCAGCAGTATGACAGGGAACGAGCAGTACTTC. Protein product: CASSMTGNEQYF.

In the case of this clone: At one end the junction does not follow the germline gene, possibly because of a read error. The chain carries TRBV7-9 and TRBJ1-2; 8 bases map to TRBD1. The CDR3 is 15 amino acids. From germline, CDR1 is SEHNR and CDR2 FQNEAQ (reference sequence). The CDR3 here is CASSTPDRDLYSYTF. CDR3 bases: TGTGCCAGCAGCACCCCGGACAGGGACCTCTATAGCTACACCTTC.

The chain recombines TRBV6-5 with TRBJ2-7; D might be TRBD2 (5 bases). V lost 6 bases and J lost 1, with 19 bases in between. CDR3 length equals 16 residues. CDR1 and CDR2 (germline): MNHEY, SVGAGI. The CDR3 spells CASRYLEGSGSYEQYF. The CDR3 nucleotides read TGTGCCAGCAGGTACCTGGAAGGGTCGGGGTCCTACGAGCAGTACTTC.